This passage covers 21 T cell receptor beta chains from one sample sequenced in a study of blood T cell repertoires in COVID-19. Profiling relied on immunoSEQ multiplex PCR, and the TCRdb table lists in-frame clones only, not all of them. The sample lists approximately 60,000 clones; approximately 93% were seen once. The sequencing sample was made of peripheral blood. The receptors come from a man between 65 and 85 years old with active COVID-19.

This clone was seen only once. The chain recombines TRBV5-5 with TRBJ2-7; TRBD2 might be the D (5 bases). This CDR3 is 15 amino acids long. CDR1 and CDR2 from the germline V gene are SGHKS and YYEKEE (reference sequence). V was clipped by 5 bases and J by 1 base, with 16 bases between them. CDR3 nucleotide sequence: TGTGCCAGCAGAGCCGGCCGGGGTCGATCCTACGAGCAGTACTTC. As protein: CASRAGRGRSYEQYF.

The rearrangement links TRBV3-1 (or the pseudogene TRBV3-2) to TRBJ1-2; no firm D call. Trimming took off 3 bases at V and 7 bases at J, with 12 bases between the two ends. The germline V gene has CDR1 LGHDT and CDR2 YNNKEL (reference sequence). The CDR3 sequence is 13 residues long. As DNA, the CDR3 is TGTGCCAGCAGCCAGTCCAGGAATGGTGGCTACACCTTC. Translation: CASSQSRNGGYTF.

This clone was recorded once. CDR3 sequence reads: CASKNGGATSTDTQYF. The CDR3 DNA reads TGTGCCAGCAAAAACGGGGGTGCTACTAGCACAGATACGCAGTATTTT. The chain employs TRBV5-4 and TRBJ2-3; D perhaps matches TRBD2 (6 bases). This CDR3 comprises 16 residues. Trimming stripped 6 bases from V and 0 bases from J, with 17 bases between. CDR1 and CDR2 from the germline V gene are SGHNT and YYREEE (reference sequence).

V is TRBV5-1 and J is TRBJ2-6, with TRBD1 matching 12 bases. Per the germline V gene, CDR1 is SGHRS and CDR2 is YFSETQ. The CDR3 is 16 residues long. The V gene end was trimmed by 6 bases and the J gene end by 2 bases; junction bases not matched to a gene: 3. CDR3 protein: CASTGTGGTGANVLTF. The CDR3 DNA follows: TGCGCCAGCACTGGGACAGGGGGCACTGGGGCCAACGTCCTGACTTTC. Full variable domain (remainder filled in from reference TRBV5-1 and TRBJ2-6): KAGVTQTPRYLIKTRGQQVTLSCSPISGHRSVSWYQQTPGQGLQFLFEYFSETQRNKGNFPGRFSGRQFSNSRSEMNVSTLELGDSALYLCASTGTGGTGANVLTFGAGSRLTVL.

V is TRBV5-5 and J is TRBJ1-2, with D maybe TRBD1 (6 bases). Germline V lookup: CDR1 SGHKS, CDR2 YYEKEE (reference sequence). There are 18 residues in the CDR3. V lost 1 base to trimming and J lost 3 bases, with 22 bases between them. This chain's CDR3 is CASSLRHPGTQFYYGYTF. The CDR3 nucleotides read TGTGCCAGCAGCTTGAGGCACCCCGGGACACAATTTTACTATGGCTACACCTTC.

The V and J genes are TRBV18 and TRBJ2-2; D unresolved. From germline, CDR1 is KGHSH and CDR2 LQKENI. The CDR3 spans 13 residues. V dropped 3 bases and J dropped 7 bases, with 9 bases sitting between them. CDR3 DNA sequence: TGTGCCAGCTCACCGCGGTCCCTCGGGGAGCTGTTTTTT. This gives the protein CASSPRSLGELFF.

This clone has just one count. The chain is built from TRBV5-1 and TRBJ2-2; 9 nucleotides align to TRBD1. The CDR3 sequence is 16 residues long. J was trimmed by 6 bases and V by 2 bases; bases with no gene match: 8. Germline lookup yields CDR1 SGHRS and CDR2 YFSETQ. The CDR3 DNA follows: TGCGCCAGCAGCTTCCACTCCGGGACAGGGCCCGGGGAGCTGTTTTTT. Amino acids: CASSFHSGTGPGELFF.

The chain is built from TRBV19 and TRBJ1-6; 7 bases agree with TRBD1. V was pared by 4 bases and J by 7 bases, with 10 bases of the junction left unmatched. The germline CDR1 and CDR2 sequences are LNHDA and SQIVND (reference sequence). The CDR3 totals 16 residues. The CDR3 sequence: CASSTPDRGGNSPLHF. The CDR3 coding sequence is TGTGCCAGTAGTACCCCGGACAGAGGGGGCAATTCACCCCTCCACTTT.

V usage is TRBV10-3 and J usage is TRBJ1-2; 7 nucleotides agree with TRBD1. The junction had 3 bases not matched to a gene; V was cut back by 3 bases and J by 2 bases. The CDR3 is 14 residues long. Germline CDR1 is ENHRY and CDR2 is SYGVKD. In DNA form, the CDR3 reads TGTGCCATCAGTGATGCAGGGGGGAACTATGGCTACACCTTC. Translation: CAISDAGGNYGYTF.

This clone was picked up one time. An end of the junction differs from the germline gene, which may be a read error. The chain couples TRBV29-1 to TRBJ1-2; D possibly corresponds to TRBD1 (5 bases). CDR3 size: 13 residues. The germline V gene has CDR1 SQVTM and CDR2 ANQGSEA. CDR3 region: CSVEGLGLMGYTF. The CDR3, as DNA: TGCAGCGTGGAAGGTTTGGGGCTTATGGGCTACACCTTC. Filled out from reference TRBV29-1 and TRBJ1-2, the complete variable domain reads SAVISQKPSRDICQRGTSLTIQCQVDSQVTMMFWYRQQPGQSLTLIATANQGSEATYESGFVIDKFPISRPNLTFSTLTVSNMSPEDSSIYLCSVEGLGLMGYTFGSGTRLTVV.

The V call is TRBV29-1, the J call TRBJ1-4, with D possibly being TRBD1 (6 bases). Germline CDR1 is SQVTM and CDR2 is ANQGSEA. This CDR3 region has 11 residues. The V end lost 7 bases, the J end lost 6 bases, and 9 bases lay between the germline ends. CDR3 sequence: CSAGTYEKLFF. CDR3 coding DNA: TGCAGCGCCGGGACATATGAAAAACTGTTTTTT. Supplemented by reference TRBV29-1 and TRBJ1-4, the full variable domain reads SAVISQKPSRDICQRGTSLTIQCQVDSQVTMMFWYRQQPGQSLTLIATANQGSEATYESGFVIDKFPISRPNLTFSTLTVSNMSPEDSSIYLCSAGTYEKLFFGSGTQLSVL.

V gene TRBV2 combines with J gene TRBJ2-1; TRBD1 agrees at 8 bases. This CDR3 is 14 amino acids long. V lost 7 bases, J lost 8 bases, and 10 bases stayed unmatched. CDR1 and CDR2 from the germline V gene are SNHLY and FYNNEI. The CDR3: CASTRQGLGDEQFF. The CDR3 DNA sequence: TGTGCCAGCACTCGACAGGGGTTGGGTGATGAGCAGTTCTTC.

DNA for the CDR3: TGTGCCAGCAGTGAAGGACAATCAGATACGCAGTATTTT. It translates to CASSEGQSDTQYF. This rearrangement joins TRBV6-1 to TRBJ2-3, with D unresolved. Germline-derived CDR1 and CDR2 are MNHNS and SASEGT. Between the trimmed V and J ends, which lost 1 base and 4 bases, there was a span of 6 bases. The length of the CDR3 is 13 residues.

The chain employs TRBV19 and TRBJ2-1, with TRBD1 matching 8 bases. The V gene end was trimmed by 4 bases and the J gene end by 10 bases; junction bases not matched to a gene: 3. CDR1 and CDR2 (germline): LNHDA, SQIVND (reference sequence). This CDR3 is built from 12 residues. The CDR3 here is CASSSDRGEQFF. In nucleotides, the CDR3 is TGTGCCAGTAGTAGTGACAGGGGAGAGCAGTTCTTC. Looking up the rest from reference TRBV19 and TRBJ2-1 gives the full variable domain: DGGITQSPKYLFRKEGQNVTLSCEQNLNHDAMYWYRQDPGQGLRLIYYSQIVNDFQKGDIAEGYSVSREKKESFPLTVTSAQKNPTAFYLCASSSDRGEQFFGPGTRLTVL.

The CDR3 sequence is CASSASGGAGTGELFF. As DNA, the CDR3 is TGTGCCAGCAGCGCCTCAGGGGGCGCAGGCACCGGGGAGCTGTTTTTT. V and J are TRBV9 and TRBJ2-2; TRBD1 aligns across 8 bases. This CDR3 is 16 amino acids long. Per the germline V gene, CDR1 is SGDLS and CDR2 is YYNGEE. With 3 bases clipped from V and 4 bases from J, the junction kept 8 bases outside the gene matches.

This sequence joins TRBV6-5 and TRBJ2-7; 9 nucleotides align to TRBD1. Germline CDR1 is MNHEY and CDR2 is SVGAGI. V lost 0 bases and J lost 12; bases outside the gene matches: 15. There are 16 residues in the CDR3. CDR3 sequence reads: CASSYSRTGDQKRRYV. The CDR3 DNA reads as TGTGCCAGCAGTTACTCGAGGACAGGGGATCAGAAAAGAAGGTACGTC.

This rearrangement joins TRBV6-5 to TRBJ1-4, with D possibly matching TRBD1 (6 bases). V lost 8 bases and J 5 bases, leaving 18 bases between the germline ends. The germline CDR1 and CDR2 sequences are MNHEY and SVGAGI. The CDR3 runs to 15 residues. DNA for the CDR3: TGTGCCAGCTCCAAGGGTGGGCAGGGGAATGAAAAACTGTTTTTT. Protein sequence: CASSKGGQGNEKLFF.

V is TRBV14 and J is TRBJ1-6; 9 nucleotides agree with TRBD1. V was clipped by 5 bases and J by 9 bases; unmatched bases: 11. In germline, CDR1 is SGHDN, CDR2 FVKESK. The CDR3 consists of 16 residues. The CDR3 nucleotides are TGTGCCAGCAGCAAAACTTACGGGACAGGGTTTTCACCCCTCCACTTT. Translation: CASSKTYGTGFSPLHF.

Here the CDR3 reads CASSTGTGTTGELFF. CDR3 DNA: TGTGCCAGCAGCACAGGGACAGGGACCACCGGGGAGCTGTTTTTT. The V call is TRBV6-5, the J call TRBJ2-2; 9 positions agree with TRBD1. From germline, CDR1 is MNHEY and CDR2 SVGAGI. The V segment lost 6 bases and the J segment 4 bases; nucleotides outside the gene matches: 6. CDR3 size: 15 residues.

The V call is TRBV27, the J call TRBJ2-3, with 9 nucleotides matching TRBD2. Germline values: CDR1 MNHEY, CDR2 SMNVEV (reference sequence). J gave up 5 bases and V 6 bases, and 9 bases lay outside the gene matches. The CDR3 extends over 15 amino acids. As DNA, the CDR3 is TGTGCCAGCAGCCGACTAGCGGTGGGGGAAGATACGCAGTATTTT. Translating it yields CASSRLAVGEDTQYF.

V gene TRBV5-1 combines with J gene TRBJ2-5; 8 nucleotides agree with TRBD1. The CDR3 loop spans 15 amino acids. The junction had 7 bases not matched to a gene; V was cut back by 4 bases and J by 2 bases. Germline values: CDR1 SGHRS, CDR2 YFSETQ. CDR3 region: CASSPGTGGQETQYF. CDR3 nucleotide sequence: TGCGCCAGCAGCCCGGGGACAGGAGGACAAGAGACCCAGTACTTC.